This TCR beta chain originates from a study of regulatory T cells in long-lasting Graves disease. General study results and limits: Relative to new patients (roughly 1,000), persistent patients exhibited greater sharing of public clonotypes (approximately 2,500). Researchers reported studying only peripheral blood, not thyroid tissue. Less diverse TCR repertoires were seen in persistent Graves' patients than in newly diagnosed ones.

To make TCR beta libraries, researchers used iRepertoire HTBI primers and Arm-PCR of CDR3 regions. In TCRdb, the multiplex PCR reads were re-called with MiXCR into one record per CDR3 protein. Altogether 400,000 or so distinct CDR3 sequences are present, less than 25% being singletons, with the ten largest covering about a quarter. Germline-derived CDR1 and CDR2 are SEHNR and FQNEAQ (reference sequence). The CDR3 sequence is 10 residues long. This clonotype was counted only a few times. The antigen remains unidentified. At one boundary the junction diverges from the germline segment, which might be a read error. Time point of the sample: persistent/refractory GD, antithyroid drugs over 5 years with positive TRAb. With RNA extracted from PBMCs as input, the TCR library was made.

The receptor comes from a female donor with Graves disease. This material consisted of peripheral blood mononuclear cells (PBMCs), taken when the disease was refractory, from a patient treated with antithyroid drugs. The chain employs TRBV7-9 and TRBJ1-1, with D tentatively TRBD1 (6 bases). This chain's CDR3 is CASTGGRANF. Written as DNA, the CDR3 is TGTGCCAGCACCGGGGGGCGGGCGAACTTT.